A selection of T cell receptor beta chains follows, all from one sample in a study of shared clonotypes between healthy human individuals. Measured with immunoSEQ multiplex PCR; TCRdb has only the in-frame clones, and not every one. The sample lists hundreds of thousands of clones, about 95% occurring once. Source material: naive CD8+ T cells sorted from blood. Receptors originate from a young woman in good health. The CDR3 runs from the conserved cysteine through the conserved F or W. Each record gives: J gene, clone size, V gene, D gene, CDR3 DNA, CDR3 protein. A D gene is named only where the DNA matches it firmly. Not every row has a clone size; where given, it reads once, few, many or a size class.

j_call: TRBJ1-1
clone_size: .
v_call: TRBV28
d_call: TRBD1
cdr3_nt: TGTGCCAGCAGTCTCCCGACAGGGGGCACTGAAGCTTTCTTT
cdr3_aa: CASSLPTGGTEAFF

j_call: TRBJ2-7
clone_size: .
v_call: TRBV7-9
d_call: TRBD2
cdr3_nt: TGTGCCAGCAAGGGGACTAGCGGGAGCCCTACCTCCTACGAGCAGTACTTC
cdr3_aa: CASKGTSGSPTSYEQYF

j_call: TRBJ2-7
clone_size: .
v_call: TRBV6-6
d_call: .
cdr3_nt: TGTGCCAGCAGTGTTTGGTTTCCCCTAACCTACGAGCAGTACTTC
cdr3_aa: CASSVWFPLTYEQYF

j_call: TRBJ2-7
clone_size: .
v_call: TRBV27
d_call: .
cdr3_nt: TGTGCCAGCAGCGTAGCCGCGGGATCGACCTACGAGCAGTACTTC
cdr3_aa: CASSVAAGSTYEQYF

j_call: TRBJ1-1
clone_size: .
v_call: TRBV6-6
d_call: .
cdr3_nt: TGTGCCAGCAGTTACTCGAATTACTTGAACACTGAAGCTTTCTTT
cdr3_aa: CASSYSNYLNTEAFF

j_call: TRBJ2-2
clone_size: .
v_call: TRBV6-5
d_call: .
cdr3_nt: TGTGCCAGCAGCCCACTGACTTCCACCGGGGAGCTGTTTTTT
cdr3_aa: CASSPLTSTGELFF

j_call: TRBJ1-2
clone_size: .
v_call: TRBV4-1
d_call: .
cdr3_nt: TGCGCCAGCAGCCAAGAGGGAAATTATGGCTACACCTTC
cdr3_aa: CASSQEGNYGYTF

j_call: TRBJ2-2
clone_size: .
v_call: TRBV27
d_call: .
cdr3_nt: TGTGCCAGCGGAGAGGGGGAGCTGTTTTTT
cdr3_aa: CASGEGELFF

j_call: TRBJ2-7
clone_size: .
v_call: TRBV7-9
d_call: .
cdr3_nt: TGTGCCAGCAGCTTACCTCGGACGGGGGAGCAGTACTTC
cdr3_aa: CASSLPRTGEQYF

j_call: TRBJ2-2
clone_size: .
v_call: TRBV27
d_call: .
cdr3_nt: TGTGCCAGCAGTCTCGGGGGAACGGAGCTGTTTTTT
cdr3_aa: CASSLGGTELFF

j_call: TRBJ2-7
clone_size: .
v_call: TRBV27
d_call: .
cdr3_nt: TGTGCCAGCAGTTTATCACAGTCTACGAAGCAGTACTTC
cdr3_aa: CASSLSQSTKQYF

j_call: TRBJ1-3
clone_size: .
v_call: TRBV27
d_call: .
cdr3_nt: TGTGCCAGCAGTTTATCGTTCGGGGGAGGAAACACCATATATTTT
cdr3_aa: CASSLSFGGGNTIYF

j_call: TRBJ1-5
clone_size: .
v_call: TRBV6-1
d_call: TRBD1
cdr3_nt: TGTGCCAGCAGCGAATGGCAGGGGGGGAATCAGCCCCAGCATTTT
cdr3_aa: CASSEWQGGNQPQHF

j_call: TRBJ1-5
clone_size: .
v_call: TRBV6-5
d_call: .
cdr3_nt: TGTGCCAGCAGTTACCTCCCGACAGGCAACAATCAGCCCCAGCATTTT
cdr3_aa: CASSYLPTGNNQPQHF

j_call: TRBJ2-7
clone_size: .
v_call: TRBV4-1
d_call: TRBD1
cdr3_nt: TGCGCCAGCAGCCAGTGGGACAGGGGTCGTTACGAGCAGTACTTC
cdr3_aa: CASSQWDRGRYEQYF

j_call: TRBJ1-3
clone_size: .
v_call: TRBV2
d_call: .
cdr3_nt: TGTGCCAGCAGTGACAGGGGAGATGTTGGAAACACCATATATTTT
cdr3_aa: CASSDRGDVGNTIYF

j_call: TRBJ2-5
clone_size: .
v_call: TRBV4-1
d_call: TRBD1
cdr3_nt: TGCGCCAGCAGCCAAGCGGGGACAGGGGCTGGGTGGGAGACCCAGTACTTC
cdr3_aa: CASSQAGTGAGWETQYF

j_call: TRBJ1-2
clone_size: .
v_call: TRBV19
d_call: .
cdr3_nt: TGTGCCAGTAGTATAAGTGGTGGCTACACCTTC
cdr3_aa: CASSISGGYTF

j_call: TRBJ2-1
clone_size: .
v_call: TRBV10-1
d_call: .
cdr3_nt: TGCGCCAGCAGTGAAGTCGATGAGCAGTTCTTC
cdr3_aa: CASSEVDEQFF

j_call: TRBJ2-7
clone_size: .
v_call: TRBV5-4
d_call: .
cdr3_nt: TGTGCCAGCAGTCGGGACGGGACCTACGAGCAGTACTTC
cdr3_aa: CASSRDGTYEQYF

j_call: TRBJ2-2
clone_size: .
v_call: TRBV30
d_call: TRBD2
cdr3_nt: TGTGCCTGGAGTGTGGTGGGACTAGGAAACACCGGGGAGCTGTTTTTT
cdr3_aa: CAWSVVGLGNTGELFF

j_call: TRBJ2-7
clone_size: .
v_call: TRBV4-2
d_call: .
cdr3_nt: TGTGCCAGCAGCCAAAGGGGTGACGAGCAGTACTTC
cdr3_aa: CASSQRGDEQYF

j_call: TRBJ1-5
clone_size: once
v_call: TRBV28
d_call: .
cdr3_nt: TGTGCCAGCAGTTTAGATGACAGCTCGAATCAGCCCCAGCATTTT
cdr3_aa: CASSLDDSSNQPQHF

j_call: TRBJ2-7
clone_size: .
v_call: TRBV7-8
d_call: .
cdr3_nt: TGTGCCAGCAGCTTAGGGGGTAACCCCTACGAGCAGTACTTC
cdr3_aa: CASSLGGNPYEQYF

j_call: TRBJ2-7
clone_size: .
v_call: TRBV15
d_call: .
cdr3_nt: TGTGCCACCAGTCCGGGACTCGGCTACGAGCAGTACTTC
cdr3_aa: CATSPGLGYEQYF

j_call: TRBJ2-2
clone_size: .
v_call: TRBV10-1
d_call: .
cdr3_nt: TGCGCCAGCAGCCTATCGCAGGGGTCCACCGGGGAGCTGTTTTTT
cdr3_aa: CASSLSQGSTGELFF

j_call: TRBJ2-2
clone_size: .
v_call: TRBV9
d_call: .
cdr3_nt: TGTGCCAGCAGCGGTAGGCTTAACACCGGGGAGCTGTTTTTT
cdr3_aa: CASSGRLNTGELFF

j_call: TRBJ2-5
clone_size: .
v_call: TRBV5-4
d_call: .
cdr3_nt: TGTGCCAGCAGCTTGGGTTGGGAGACCCAGTACTTC
cdr3_aa: CASSLGWETQYF

j_call: TRBJ1-2
clone_size: .
v_call: TRBV19
d_call: .
cdr3_nt: TGTGCCAGTAATTCGTTCGGGACGTATGGCTACACCTTC
cdr3_aa: CASNSFGTYGYTF

j_call: TRBJ2-3
clone_size: .
v_call: TRBV9
d_call: .
cdr3_nt: TGTGCCAGCAGCGTCGTGCTAATCACAGATACGCAGTATTTT
cdr3_aa: CASSVVLITDTQYF

j_call: TRBJ1-2
clone_size: once
v_call: TRBV28
d_call: TRBD1
cdr3_nt: TGTGCCAGCAGTCTGACAGGGGGTTCGGAGGATGGCTACACCTTC
cdr3_aa: CASSLTGGSEDGYTF

j_call: TRBJ2-7
clone_size: .
v_call: TRBV7-3
d_call: .
cdr3_nt: TGTGCCAGCAGCTATATCGGTGGAGAAGGAGAGCAGTACTTC
cdr3_aa: CASSYIGGEGEQYF

j_call: TRBJ2-1
clone_size: .
v_call: TRBV5-1
d_call: TRBD1
cdr3_nt: TGCGCCAGCAGCTTGCGGTCCCGGGACAGGGCGACTAGTGTTCAGTTCTTC
cdr3_aa: CASSLRSRDRATSVQFF

j_call: TRBJ2-7
clone_size: .
v_call: TRBV5-6
d_call: .
cdr3_nt: TGTGCCAGCAGCTCAGGGGTCTCCTACGAGCAGTACTTC
cdr3_aa: CASSSGVSYEQYF

j_call: TRBJ1-2
clone_size: .
v_call: TRBV5-6
d_call: .
cdr3_nt: TGTGCCAGCAGCTTGGGCTTTGGGGGTAGGGGCTACACCTTC
cdr3_aa: CASSLGFGGRGYTF